Presented here are 15 T cell receptor beta chains from one specimen sequenced in a study of tumor and adjacent non-tumor tissue in lung cancer. RNA was extracted from bulk tissue without any cell sorting. More than 3 cm separated this lung sample from the edge of the tumor. A modified ARM-PCR protocol with three rounds of nested PCR amplified TCRbeta. A single record per CDR3 protein comes from TCRdb applying MiXCR to the multiplex PCR reads. The sample lists some 100,000 distinct CDR3 sequences; roughly two thirds were seen once. Sequenced input: distant non-tumor lung tissue. These receptors were obtained from a man aged 25 to 40 with non-small cell lung cancer.

This rearrangement joins TRBV11-2 to TRBJ2-7, with 7 bases identical to TRBD2. The ends lost 5 bases at V and 5 bases at J; junction bases unmatched: 9. CDR3 size: 14 residues. In germline, CDR1 is SGHAT, CDR2 FQNNGV. The DNA of the CDR3 is TGTGCCAGCAGCCCCTGGGGAGGGAGGGACGAGCAGTACTTC. It encodes CASSPWGGRDEQYF.

The chain is built from TRBV7-9 and TRBJ1-5; tentative D call: TRBD1 (6 bases). Per germline, CDR1 SEHNR and CDR2 FQNEAQ (reference sequence). This CDR3 is 13 amino acids long. V lost 5 bases and J lost 7, with 12 bases in between. The CDR3 sequence: CASSPVGAQPQHF. The CDR3 bases are TGTGCCAGCAGCCCCGTGGGGGCCCAGCCCCAGCATTTT. The entire variable domain, with the rest obtained from reference TRBV7-9 and TRBJ1-5, is as follows: DTGVSQNPRHKITKRGQNVTFRCDPISEHNRLYWYRQTLGQGPEFLTYFQNEAQLEKSRLLSDRFSAERPKGSFSTLEIQRTEQGDSAMYLCASSPVGAQPQHFGDGTRLSIL.

Comment on this clonotype: With a much larger clone just one base away, this may be a read error. The chain couples TRBV6-4 to TRBJ2-3; TRBD2 agrees at 12 bases. Germline V CDR1 and CDR2: MRHNA, SNTAGT. CDR3 length: 16 residues. In DNA form, the CDR3 reads TGTGCCAACAGTGACGCTAGCGGGGGGGCCACAGATACGCAGTATTTT. This encodes CANSDASGGATDTQYF.

Worth noting for this clonotype: Possible read error: a much larger clone is one base away. This chain uses TRBV7-9 with TRBJ1-2; no reliable D call. Germline CDR1 is SEHNR and CDR2 is FQNEAQ (reference sequence). The CDR3 contains 13 residues. The CDR3 region is CTSSLDVNYGYTF. The CDR3 nucleotides are TGTACCAGCAGCTTGGACGTCAACTATGGCTACACCTTC. The full variable domain, with the rest looked up from reference TRBV7-9 and TRBJ1-2, is DTGVSQNPRHKITKRGQNVTFRCDPISEHNRLYWYRQTLGQGPEFLTYFQNEAQLEKSRLLSDRFSAERPKGSFSTLEIQRTEQGDSAMYLCTSSLDVNYGYTFGSGTRLTVV.

At least ten counts were recorded for this clonotype. CDR3 DNA sequence: TGCGCCAGCAGCCTGTCAGGCGCCTTTGCAACTAATGAAAAACTGTTTTTT. Protein product: CASSLSGAFATNEKLFF. The gene calls are TRBV4-3 and TRBJ1-4; D is ambiguous. CDR1 LGHNA and CDR2 YSLEER come from the germline V gene. CDR3 length: 17 residues. Trimming removed 4 bases from V and 0 bases from J, with 15 bases in between.

Details on this clonotype: A single base separates this from a much larger clone, so it may be a read error. The chain employs TRBV11-2 and TRBJ2-7; unclear D gene. V shed 2 bases and J shed 7 bases, with 6 bases lying between them. This CDR3 is built from 11 residues. Germline CDR1 reads SGHAT; CDR2 reads FQNNGV. The CDR3 reads CASSLTMEQYF. CDR3 coding DNA: TGTGCCAGCAGCTTAACGATGGAGCAGTACTTC.

This clonotype was seen just once. Since no conserved phenylalanine or tryptophan closes the CDR3, a read error is the likely cause. V gene TRBV6-2 or TRBV6-3 combines with J gene TRBJ1-2, with D possibly being TRBD1 (5 bases). With 6 bases removed from V and 1 base from J, the gap between germline ends came to 21 bases. The CDR3 has 17 amino acids. Germline V gene lookup returns CDR1 MNHEY and CDR2 SVGEGT. CDR3 DNA: TGTGCCAGCAGCCGACAAGTCTGGAGGGGACGTAACTATGGCTACACCCTC. Its translation: CASSRQVWRGRNYGYTL.

This clonotype was found a few times. The J gene is TRBJ2-1, the V gene TRBV10-3; D call uncertain. This CDR3 region has 13 residues. V was cut by 0 bases and J by 5 bases, with 5 bases left in between. CDR1 is ENHRY, CDR2 SYGVKD, per germline. DNA for the CDR3: TGTGCCATCAGTGAGTCGTTAAACAATGAGCAGTTCTTC. The encoded protein is CAISESLNNEQFF.

This clonotype was recorded only once. A read error may account for a junction end that differs from germline. This chain joins TRBV20-1 and TRBJ2-1, with D perhaps TRBD2 (6 bases). The CDR3 loop spans 16 amino acids. Germline V gene data show CDR1 as DFQATT and CDR2 as SNEGSKA (reference sequence). In DNA form, the CDR3 reads TGCAGTACTAGACCGCGACGGGCTACGGGGGACAATGAGCAGTTCTTC. Residues: CSTRPRRATGDNEQFF.

As to this clonotype: Compared with germline, one end of the junction differs, possibly owing to a read error. The J gene is TRBJ2-7, the V gene TRBV11-2, with 8 bases identical to TRBD2. CDR1 SGHAT and CDR2 FQNNGV come from the germline V gene. There are 15 residues in the CDR3. In DNA, the CDR3 is TGTACCAGCAGCACCCCCGGGACTAGGTACCACGAGCAGTACTTC. The encoded protein is CTSSTPGTRYHEQYF.

This chain uses TRBV6-1 with TRBJ2-7; 8 bases agree with TRBD2. V shed 3 bases and J 7 bases; nucleotides not matched to a gene: 11. The CDR3 length is 15 residues. In germline, CDR1 is MNHNS, CDR2 SASEGT. CDR3 loop: CASSDGGRSMDEQYF. Written as DNA, the CDR3 is TGTGCCAGCAGTGATGGCGGGAGGTCGATGGATGAGCAGTACTTC.

This clonotype showed up just once. The rearrangement joins TRBV12-3 or TRBV12-4 to TRBJ1-2, with 8 bases identical to TRBD1. The CDR3 totals 15 residues. Trimming removed 3 bases from V and 9 bases from J; junction bases left unmatched: 12. CDR3 in amino acids: CASSLSRDRPYSYTF. For the CDR3, the DNA is TGTGCCAGCAGTTTGTCAAGGGACAGGCCTTATAGCTACACCTTC.

The chain carries TRBV5-1 and TRBJ2-7, with 7 bases identical to TRBD1. The germline V gene encodes CDR1 SGHRS and CDR2 YFSETQ. This CDR3 region has 14 residues. Trimming cost V 5 bases and J 4 bases; bases outside gene matches: 9. DNA for the CDR3: TGCGCCAGCAGGGCCCCAACAGGGGCTTACGAGCAGTACTTC. It encodes CASRAPTGAYEQYF.

Comments on this clonotype: One end of the junction does not line up with germline, which may come from a read error. This rearrangement joins TRBV11-2 to TRBJ1-1; a possible D gene is TRBD1 (5 bases). There are 13 residues in the CDR3. CDR1 and CDR2 from the germline V gene are SGHAT and FQNNGV. CDR3 region: CASSLDSNTGAFF. CDR3 bases: TGTGCCAGCAGCCTAGACAGTAACACTGGAGCTTTCTTT.

The J gene is TRBJ1-4, the V gene TRBV7-9, with 7 bases matching TRBD1. After removal of 5 bases from V and 7 bases from J, the junction contained 7 bases not matched to a gene. CDR3 length: 14 amino acids. CDR1 SEHNR and CDR2 FQNEAQ come from the germline V gene (reference sequence). Written as DNA, the CDR3 is TGTGCCAGCAGCCTAGTCGGGACAGTTGAAAAACTGTTTTTT. Translation: CASSLVGTVEKLFF.